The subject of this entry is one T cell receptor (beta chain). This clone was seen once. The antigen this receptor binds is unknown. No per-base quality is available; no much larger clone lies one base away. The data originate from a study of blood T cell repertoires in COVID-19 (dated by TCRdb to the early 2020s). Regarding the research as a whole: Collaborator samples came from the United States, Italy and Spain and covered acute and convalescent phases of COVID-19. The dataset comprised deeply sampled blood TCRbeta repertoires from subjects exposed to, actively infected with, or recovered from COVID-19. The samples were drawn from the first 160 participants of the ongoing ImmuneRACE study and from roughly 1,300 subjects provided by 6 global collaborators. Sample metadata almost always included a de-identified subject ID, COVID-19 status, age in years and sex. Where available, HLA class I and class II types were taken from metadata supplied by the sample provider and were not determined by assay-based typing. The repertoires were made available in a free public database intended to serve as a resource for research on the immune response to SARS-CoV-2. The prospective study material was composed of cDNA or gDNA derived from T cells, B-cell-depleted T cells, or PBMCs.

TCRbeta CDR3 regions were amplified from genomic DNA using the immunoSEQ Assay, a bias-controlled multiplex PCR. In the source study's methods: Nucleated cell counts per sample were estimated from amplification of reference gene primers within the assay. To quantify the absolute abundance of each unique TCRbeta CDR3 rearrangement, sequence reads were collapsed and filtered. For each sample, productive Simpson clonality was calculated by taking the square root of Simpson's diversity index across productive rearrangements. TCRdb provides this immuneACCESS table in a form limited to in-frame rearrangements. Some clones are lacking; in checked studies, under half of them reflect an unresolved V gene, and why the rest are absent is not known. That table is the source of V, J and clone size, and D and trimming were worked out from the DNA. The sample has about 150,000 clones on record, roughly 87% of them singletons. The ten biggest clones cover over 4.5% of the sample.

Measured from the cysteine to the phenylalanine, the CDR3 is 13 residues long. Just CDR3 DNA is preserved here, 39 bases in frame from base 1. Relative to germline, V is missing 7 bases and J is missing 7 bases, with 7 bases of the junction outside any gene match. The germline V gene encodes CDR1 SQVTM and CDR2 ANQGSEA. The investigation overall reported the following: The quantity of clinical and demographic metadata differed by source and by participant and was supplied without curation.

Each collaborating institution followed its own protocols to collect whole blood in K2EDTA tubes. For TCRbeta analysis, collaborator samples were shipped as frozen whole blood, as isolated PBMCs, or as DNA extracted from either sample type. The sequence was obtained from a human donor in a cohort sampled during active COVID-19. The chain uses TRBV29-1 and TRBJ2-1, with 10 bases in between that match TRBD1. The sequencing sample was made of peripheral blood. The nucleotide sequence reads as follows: TGCAGCGGGGGACAGGGGAGGATGAATGAGCAGTTCTTC. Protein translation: CSGGQGRMNEQFF.